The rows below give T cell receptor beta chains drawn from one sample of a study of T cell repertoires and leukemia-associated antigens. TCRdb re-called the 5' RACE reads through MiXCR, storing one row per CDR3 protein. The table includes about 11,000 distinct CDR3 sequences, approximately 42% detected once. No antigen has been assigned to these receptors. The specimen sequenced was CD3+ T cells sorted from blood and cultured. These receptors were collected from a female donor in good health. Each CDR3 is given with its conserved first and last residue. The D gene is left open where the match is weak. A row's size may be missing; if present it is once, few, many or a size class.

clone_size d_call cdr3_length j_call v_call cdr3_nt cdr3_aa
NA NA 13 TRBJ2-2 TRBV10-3 TGTGTCATCAGTGACGGTCGCACCGGGGAGCTGTTTTTT CVISDGRTGELFF
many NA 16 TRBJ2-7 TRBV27 TGTGCCAGCAGTCCGTCGACTGGGGCCCTCTCCTACGAGCAGTACTTC CASSPSTGALSYEQYF
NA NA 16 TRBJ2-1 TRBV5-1 TGCGCCGGCAGCGGAGAACAGGAGGCGAGATCCAATGAGCAGTTCTTC CAGSGEQEARSNEQFF
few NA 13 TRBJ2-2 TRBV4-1 TGCGCCAGCAGCCAAACGGGGACCGGGGAGCTGTTTTTT CASSQTGTGELFF
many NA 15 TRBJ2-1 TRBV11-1 TGTGCCAGCAGCGCCTATAAGGGCCGGTTCAATGAGCAGTTCTTC CASSAYKGRFNEQFF
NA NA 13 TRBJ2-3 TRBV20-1 TGTAGTACTAGCATGGACAACACAGATACGCAGTATTTT CSTSMDNTDTQYF
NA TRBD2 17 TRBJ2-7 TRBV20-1 TGCAGTGCTAGTGAAGGGGGCCGGACTAGCGACTCCTACGAGCAGTACTTC CSASEGGRTSDSYEQYF
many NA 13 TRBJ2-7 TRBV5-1 TGCGCCAGCAGCAGGACTAACTCCTACGAGCAGTACTTC CASSRTNSYEQYF
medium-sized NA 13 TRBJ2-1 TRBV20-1 TGCAGTGCTAGGCCTAGCGATTACAATGAGCAGTTCTTC CSARPSDYNEQFF
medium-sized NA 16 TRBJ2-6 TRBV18 TGTGCCAGCTCCCACCAGAGGGCAGGGGGGGCCAACGTCCTGACTTTC CASSHQRAGGANVLTF
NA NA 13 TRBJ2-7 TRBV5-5 TGTGCCAGCAGCTTGGGGGGCAGGTACGAGCAGTACTTC CASSLGGRYEQYF
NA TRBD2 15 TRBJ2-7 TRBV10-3 TGTGCCATCAGTGAGCCGCCAGCGGGAGCAGGCGAGCAGTACTTC CAISEPPAGAGEQYF
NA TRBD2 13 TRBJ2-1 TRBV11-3 TGTGCCAGCAGCTTCCAGCGGGAGGATGAGCAGTTCTTC CASSFQREDEQFF
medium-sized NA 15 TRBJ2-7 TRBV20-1 TGCAGTGCTCGTCTAGTCCCAGGGGATGTCAACGAGCAGTACTTC CSARLVPGDVNEQYF
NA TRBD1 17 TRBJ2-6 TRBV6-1 TGTGCCAGCTCGGGGATGACAGGGTATGGTGGGGCCAACGTCCTGACTTTC CASSGMTGYGGANVLTF
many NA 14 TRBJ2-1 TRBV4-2 TGTGCCAGCAGCCAACTAATCTCGAACAATGAGCAGTTCTTC CASSQLISNNEQFF
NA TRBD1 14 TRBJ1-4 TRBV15 TGTGCCACCAGCAGCGGACAGGTCGGAGAAAAACTGTTTTTT CATSSGQVGEKLFF
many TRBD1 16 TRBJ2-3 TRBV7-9 TGTGCCAGCAGCTCAGGACAGGACTCTAGCACAGATACGCAGTATTTT CASSSGQDSSTDTQYF
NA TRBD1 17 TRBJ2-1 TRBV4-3 TGCGCCAGCAGCCAAGATATCCCGGGACAGTCCTACAATGAGCAGTTCTTC CASSQDIPGQSYNEQFF
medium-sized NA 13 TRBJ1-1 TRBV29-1 TGCAGCGTTGGGTGGGACTATGGTACTGAAGCTTTCTTT CSVGWDYGTEAFF
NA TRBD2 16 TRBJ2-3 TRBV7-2 TGTGCCAGCAGCTTAAAAGCGGGAGGGCCTGTAGATACGCAGTATTTT CASSLKAGGPVDTQYF
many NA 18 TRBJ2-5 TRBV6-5 TGTGCCAGCAGTTACCGGGTTGGGGGCGGGAGCCCCCAAGAGACCCAGTACTTC CASSYRVGGGSPQETQYF
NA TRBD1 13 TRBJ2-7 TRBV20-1 TGCAGTGCTCTTACAGGGGGCGGTTACGAGCAGTACTTT CSALTGGGYEQYF
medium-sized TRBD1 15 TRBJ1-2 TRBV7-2 TGTGCCAGCAGAGACCTACAGGGGGTAGACTATGGCTACACCTTC CASRDLQGVDYGYTF
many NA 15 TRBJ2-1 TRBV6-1 TGTGCCAGCAGTGAAGGTGAAACTGATTACAATGAGCAGTTCTTC CASSEGETDYNEQFF
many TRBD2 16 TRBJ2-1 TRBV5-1 TGCGCCAGCAATTTGGACACCGGGACTAGCGGGAGTGGGCAGTTCTTC CASNLDTGTSGSGQFF
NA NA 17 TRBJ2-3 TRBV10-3 TGTGCCATCAGTGCAATGACTACCTCAAGGGGCAGGGATACGCAGTATTTT CAISAMTTSRGRDTQYF
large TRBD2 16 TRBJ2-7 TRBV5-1 TGCGCCAGCAGCCTCTGGACTAGCGGGAGGGCCAGCGAGCAGTACTTC CASSLWTSGRASEQYF
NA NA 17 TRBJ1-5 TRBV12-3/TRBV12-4 TGTGCCAGCAGCCTAAACTACGAGTCGGGCTTTAATCAGCCCCAGCATTTT CASSLNYESGFNQPQHF
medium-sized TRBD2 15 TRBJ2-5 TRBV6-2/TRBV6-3 TGTGCCAGCAGTTACCGTAGCGGGGGAAGGGAGACCCAGTACTTC CASSYRSGGRETQYF
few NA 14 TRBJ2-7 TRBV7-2 TGTGCCAGCAGCTCAACAGGGACCCGGCGCGAGCAGTACTTC CASSSTGTRREQYF
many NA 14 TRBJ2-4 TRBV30 TGTGCCTGGAGGAGGGGTGGGAATAAAAACATTCAGTACTTC CAWRRGGNKNIQYF
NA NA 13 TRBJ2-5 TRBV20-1 TGCAGTGCTAACTCGAGTAGGTTAGAGACCCAGTACTTC CSANSSRLETQYF
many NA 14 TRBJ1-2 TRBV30 TGTGCCTGGAGTAGAGTGGCGTTGAGCTATGGCTACACCTTC CAWSRVALSYGYTF
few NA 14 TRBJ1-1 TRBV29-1 TGCAGCGTTGAAGTGGGGGGCCCGAACACTGAAGCTTTCTTT CSVEVGGPNTEAFF
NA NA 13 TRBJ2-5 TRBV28 TGTGCCAGCACCATGGGAGGGGGCGAGACCCAGTACTTC CASTMGGGETQYF
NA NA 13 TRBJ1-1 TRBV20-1 TGCAGTGCCAGGGATGATGTGCGAACTGAAGCTTTCTTT CSARDDVRTEAFF
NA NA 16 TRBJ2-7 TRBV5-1 TGCGCCAGCAGCTTCTACGCACGGGACCAAACCTACGAGCAGTACTTC CASSFYARDQTYEQYF
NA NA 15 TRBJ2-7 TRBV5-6 TGTGCCAGCAGCTTGGGGCTGGGAATCACCGGGGAGCTGTACTTC CASSLGLGITGELYF
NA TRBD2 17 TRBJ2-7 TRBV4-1 TGCGCCAGCAGCCGAGGACTAGCGGGAGGTATCTCCTACGAGCAGTACTTC CASSRGLAGGISYEQYF
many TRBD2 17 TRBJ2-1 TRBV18 TGTGCCAGCTCACCACTTGAGGGACTAGCGGGAGTAGGAGAGCAGTTCTTC CASSPLEGLAGVGEQFF
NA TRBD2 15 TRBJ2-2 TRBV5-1 TGCGCCAGCAGCTTGGGACTAGCGGCCACCGGGGAGCTGTTTTTT CASSLGLAATGELFF
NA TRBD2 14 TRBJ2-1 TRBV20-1 TGCAGTGCCCCGGTCCAGCGGGACTACAATGAGCGGTTCTTC CSAPVQRDYNERFF
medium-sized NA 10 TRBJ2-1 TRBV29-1 TGCAGCGTTGAAGCAGTCGGGGAGTTCTTC CSVEAVGEFF
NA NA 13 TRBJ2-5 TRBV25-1 TGTGCCAGCAGGATCCCTGGCGCGGAGGCCCAGTACTTC CASRIPGAEAQYF
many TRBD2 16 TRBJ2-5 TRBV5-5 TGTGCCAGCAGCTCCTTCCTAGCGGGGTACCAAGAGACCCAGTACTTC CASSSFLAGYQETQYF
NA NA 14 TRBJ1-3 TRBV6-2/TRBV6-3 TGTGCCAGTACGGCCTCTCACTCTGGAAACACCATATATTTT CASTASHSGNTIYF
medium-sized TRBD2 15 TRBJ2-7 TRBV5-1 TGCGCCAGCAGCCCCCTAGCGGGAGGACCCTACGAGCAGTACTTC CASSPLAGGPYEQYF
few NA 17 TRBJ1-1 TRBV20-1 TGCAGTGCTAGAGATCGAGGGTATTGGGGTTTGAACACTGAAGCTTTCTTT CSARDRGYWGLNTEAFF
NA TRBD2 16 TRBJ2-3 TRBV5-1 TGCGCCAGCAGCTCGGGGACTAGCGGGAGCGCAGATACGCAGTATTTT CASSSGTSGSADTQYF
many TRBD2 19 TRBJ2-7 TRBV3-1 TGTGCCAGCAGCCAACCTAGGACTAGCGGGCCGTTCCCCCACTGCGAGCAGTACTTC CASSQPRTSGPFPHCEQYF